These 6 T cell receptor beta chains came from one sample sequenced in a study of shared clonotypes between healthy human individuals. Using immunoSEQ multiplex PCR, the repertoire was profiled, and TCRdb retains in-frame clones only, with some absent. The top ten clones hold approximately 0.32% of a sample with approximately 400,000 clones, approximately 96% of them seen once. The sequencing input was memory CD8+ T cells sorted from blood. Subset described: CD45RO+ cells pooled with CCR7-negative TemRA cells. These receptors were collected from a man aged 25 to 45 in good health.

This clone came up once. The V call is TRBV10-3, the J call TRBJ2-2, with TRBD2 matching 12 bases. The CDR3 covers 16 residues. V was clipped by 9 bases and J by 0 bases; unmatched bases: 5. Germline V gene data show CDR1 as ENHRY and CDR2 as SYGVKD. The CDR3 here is CAILRTSGANTGELFF. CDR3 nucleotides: TGTGCCATTCTGCGGACTAGCGGGGCGAACACCGGGGAGCTGTTTTTT.

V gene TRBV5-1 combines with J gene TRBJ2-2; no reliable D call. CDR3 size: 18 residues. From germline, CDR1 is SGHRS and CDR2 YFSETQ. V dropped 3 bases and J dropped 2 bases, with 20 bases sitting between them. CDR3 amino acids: CASSSYDGVSANTGELFF. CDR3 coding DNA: TGCGCCAGCAGCTCGTACGATGGGGTATCGGCTAACACCGGGGAGCTGTTTTTT. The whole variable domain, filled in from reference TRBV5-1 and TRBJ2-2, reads KAGVTQTPRYLIKTRGQQVTLSCSPISGHRSVSWYQQTPGQGLQFLFEYFSETQRNKGNFPGRFSGRQFSNSRSEMNVSTLELGDSALYLCASSSYDGVSANTGELFFGEGSRLTVL.

CDR3 residues: CASIPWGQHYNEQFF. CDR3 DNA sequence: TGTGCCAGCATCCCGTGGGGACAGCATTACAATGAGCAGTTCTTC. The chain is built from TRBV7-6 and TRBJ2-1, with 7 bases that match TRBD1. V lost 7 bases, J lost 4 bases, and 10 bases stayed unmatched. CDR3 length: 15 amino acids. Germline V gene data show CDR1 as SGHVS and CDR2 as FNYEAQ.

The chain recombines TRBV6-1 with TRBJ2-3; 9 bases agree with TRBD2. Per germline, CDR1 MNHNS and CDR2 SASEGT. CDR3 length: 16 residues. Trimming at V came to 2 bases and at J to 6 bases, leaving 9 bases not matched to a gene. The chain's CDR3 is CASSEPFAGGTDTQYF. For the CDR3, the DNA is TGTGCCAGCAGTGAACCGTTCGCGGGAGGGACGGATACGCAGTATTTT.

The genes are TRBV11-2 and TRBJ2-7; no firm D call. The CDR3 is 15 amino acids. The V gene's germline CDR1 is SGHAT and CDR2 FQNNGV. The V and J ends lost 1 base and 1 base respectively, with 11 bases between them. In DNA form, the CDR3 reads TGTGCCAGCAGCTTAGTACCCGGTCGGTCCTACGAGCAGTACTTC. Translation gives CASSLVPGRSYEQYF.

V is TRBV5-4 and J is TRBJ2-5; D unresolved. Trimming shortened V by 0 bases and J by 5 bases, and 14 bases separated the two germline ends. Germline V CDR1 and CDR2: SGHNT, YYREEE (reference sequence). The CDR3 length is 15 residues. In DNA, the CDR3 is TGTGCCAGCAGCTTGGAACCCGAGTTCGAGGAGACCCAGTACTTC. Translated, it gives CASSLEPEFEETQYF.